One sample yielded the 13 T cell receptor beta chains listed below, sequenced in a study of regulatory T cells in long-lasting Graves disease. Construction of the TCR beta libraries employed iRepertoire HTBI primers in conjunction with Arm-PCR of CDR3 regions. TCRdb reprocessed the multiplex PCR reads with MiXCR, giving one entry per CDR3 protein. The sample includes fewer than 350,000 distinct CDR3 sequences, under 20% of them seen just once. Noted time point: newly diagnosed GD, antithyroid drugs for less than 3 months. PBMCs provided the RNA from which the TCR library was made. Sequenced material: peripheral blood mononuclear cells (PBMCs), taken at new diagnosis, from a patient treated with antithyroid drugs. Receptors were obtained from a female donor with Graves disease.

This clonotype was counted a few times. CDR3 bases: TGTGCCAGCAGCTTACTGGGTAGCTCCTACAATGAGCAGTTCTTC. Protein: CASSLLGSSYNEQFF. This rearrangement joins TRBV11-3 to TRBJ2-1; D uncertain. V lost 2 bases, J lost 0 bases, and 8 bases lay in between. Germline V gives CDR1 SGHNT, CDR2 YENEEA. The length of the CDR3 is 15 residues.

This clonotype was recorded at least ten times. The J gene is TRBJ2-1, the V gene TRBV30; TRBD2 agrees at 11 bases. Germline-derived CDR1 and CDR2 are GTSNPN and SVGIG (reference sequence). The V and J ends lost 5 bases and 7 bases, in that order; junction bases with no gene match: 7. CDR3 size: 14 residues. CDR3 protein: CAWDPGLAGNEQFF. CDR3 DNA: TGTGCCTGGGACCCCGGACTAGCGGGTAATGAGCAGTTCTTC.

Many counts were recorded for this clonotype. CDR3 nucleotides: TGCAGCGTGACCCCCCGGGGTGTGTTCGACGAGCAGTACTTC. This gives the protein CSVTPRGVFDEQYF. The chain recombines TRBV29-1 with TRBJ2-7; a weak D match, TRBD2 (5 bases). V shed 6 bases and J shed 5 bases, with 20 bases lying between them. The CDR3 runs to 14 residues. Germline lookup yields CDR1 SQVTM and CDR2 ANQGSEA.

This clonotype was seen a few times. This chain connects TRBV12-3 or TRBV12-4 to TRBJ2-2, with 9 bases that match TRBD1. This CDR3 is built from 16 residues. The ends lost 1 base at V and 3 bases at J; junction bases unmatched: 3. This CDR3 reads CASSLDRGQYTGELFF. CDR3 DNA sequence: TGTGCCAGCAGTTTAGACAGGGGGCAGTACACCGGGGAGCTGTTTTTT.

The table lists this clonotype with a few counts. The V call is TRBV19, the J call TRBJ2-5; TRBD1 might be the D (6 bases). With 8 bases removed from V and 1 base from J, the gap between germline ends came to 17 bases. The V gene's germline CDR1 is LNHDA and CDR2 SQIVND (reference sequence). The CDR3 spans 15 residues. For the CDR3, the DNA is TGTGCCAGTTCAAGATCGGGACACGCCCAAGAGACCCAGTACTTC. Its protein is CASSRSGHAQETQYF.

This clonotype was counted many times. The chain joins TRBV20-1 to TRBJ1-4; 8 bases align to TRBD1. The V and J ends lost 1 base and 10 bases, in that order; junction bases with no gene match: 8. There are 14 residues in the CDR3. Germline-derived CDR1 and CDR2 are DFQATT and SNEGSKA (reference sequence). CDR3 DNA sequence: TGCAGTGCTAGAGGGACAGGGATGGCTGGAAAACTGTTTTTT. As protein: CSARGTGMAGKLFF.

This clonotype was recorded once. A much larger clone lies one base from this, so it may be a read error. V usage is TRBV4-1 and J usage is TRBJ1-5; D gene unclear. This CDR3 is built from 16 residues. The germline V and J ends were trimmed by 4 bases and 5 bases, with 18 bases remaining between them. Germline CDR1 and CDR2: MGHRA and YSYEKL. This CDR3 is CASSLDVGVTHQPQHF. The CDR3 coding sequence is TGCGCCAGCAGCCTAGATGTAGGTGTTACCCATCAGCCCCAGCATTTT.

This chain connects TRBV11-2 to TRBJ2-7, with D perhaps TRBD1 (6 bases). This CDR3 is 13 amino acids long. Germline lookup yields CDR1 SGHAT and CDR2 FQNNGV. Trimming stripped 4 bases from V and 2 bases from J, with 9 bases between. The CDR3 nucleotides are TGTGCCAGCAGCTGGGGACATCCCTACGAGCAGTACTTC. It codes for CASSWGHPYEQYF.

As to this clonotype: This is likely an artifact of a read error, given a far larger clone one base away. The chain combines TRBV11-2 with TRBJ2-1; 8 bases are a match to TRBD2. The germline V gene has CDR1 SGHAT and CDR2 FQNNGV. J lost 12 bases, V lost 5 bases, and 9 bases had no gene match. There are 13 residues in the CDR3. The CDR3 here is CASSGTRGFGQFF. The CDR3 nucleotides read TGTGCCAGCAGCGGGACTAGAGGATTTGGGCAGTTCTTC. Full variable domain (outside the CDR3, taken from reference TRBV11-2 and TRBJ2-1): EAGVAQSPRYKIIEKRQSVAFWCNPISGHATLYWYQQILGQGPKLLIQFQNNGVVDDSQLPKDRFSAERLKGVDSTLKIQPAKLEDSAVYLCASSGTRGFGQFFGPGTRLTVL.

V and J are TRBV19 and TRBJ2-2; D perhaps matches TRBD1 (5 bases). The V gene lost 5 bases and the J gene lost 5 bases, with 15 bases spanning the gap. CDR3 length equals 15 residues. Germline-derived CDR1 and CDR2 are LNHDA and SQIVND (reference sequence). The DNA of the CDR3 is TGTGCCAGTAGTCCAGGGAAAGGTTGGACCGGGGAGCTGTTTTTT. This translates into CASSPGKGWTGELFF.

The genes are TRBV2 and TRBJ2-1, with 16 bases that match TRBD2. The CDR3 is made up of 17 amino acids. In germline, CDR1 is SNHLY, CDR2 FYNNEI. V gave up 8 bases and J gave up 0 bases; unmatched junction bases: 4. CDR3 sequence reads: CASGGLAGGSSYNEQFF. CDR3 nucleotide sequence: TGTGCCAGCGGGGGACTAGCGGGAGGGAGCTCCTACAATGAGCAGTTCTTC. The full variable domain, completed using reference TRBV2 and TRBJ2-1, is EPEVTQTPSHQVTQMGQEVILRCVPISNHLYFYWYRQILGQKVEFLVSFYNNEISEKSEIFDDQFSVERPDGSNFTLKIRSTKLEDSAMYFCASGGLAGGSSYNEQFFGPGTRLTVL.

This clonotype was counted once. V usage is TRBV7-9 and J usage is TRBJ2-1, with D unresolved. Germline V gene sequence: CDR1 SEHNR, CDR2 FQNEAQ (reference sequence). This CDR3 is 15 amino acids long. Trimming took off 5 bases at V and 5 bases at J, with 16 bases between the two ends. In DNA, the CDR3 is TGTGCCAGCAGCCCCAAGCGAAGGGTCAACAATGAGCAGTTCTTC. Protein sequence: CASSPKRRVNNEQFF.

The gene calls are TRBV5-1 and TRBJ2-2; TRBD2 matches 8 bases. Germline CDR1 SGHRS, CDR2 YFSETQ. The CDR3 length is 14 residues. Losses at the gene ends were 4 bases for V and 6 bases for J; bases not matched to a gene: 5. The chain's CDR3 is CASSHGTSPGELFF. CDR3 DNA: TGCGCCAGCAGCCACGGGACTAGTCCCGGGGAGCTGTTTTTT. The full variable domain, its missing parts supplied by reference TRBV5-1 and TRBJ2-2, is KAGVTQTPRYLIKTRGQQVTLSCSPISGHRSVSWYQQTPGQGLQFLFEYFSETQRNKGNFPGRFSGRQFSNSRSEMNVSTLELGDSALYLCASSHGTSPGELFFGEGSRLTVL.